This entry features one T cell receptor (beta chain) sequence. Its specific antigen is unknown. No much larger clone is present one base from it, and per-base qualities are unavailable. The CDR3 covers 15 residues, taking in both the cysteine and the phenylalanine. Only the CDR3 part of the read is kept: 45 bases, read in frame from the first base. In the germline V gene, CDR1 corresponds to SGHVS and CDR2 to FQNEAQ. Trimmed from V: 4 bases; trimmed from J: 0 bases; junction bases lacking a gene match: 6. Collaborating institutions collected whole blood in K2EDTA tubes following their own protocols. For TCRbeta analysis, collaborator samples were shipped as frozen whole blood, as isolated PBMCs, or as DNA extracted from either sample type. This sample was included in a study of blood T cell repertoires in COVID-19 (dated by TCRdb to about 2020). Background on the whole study: The collaborator samples originated in the United States, Italy and Spain and spanned the acute and convalescent phases of COVID-19. The repertoires were released in a freely available public database meant as a resource for research on the immune response to SARS-CoV-2. Sample metadata almost always included a de-identified subject ID, COVID-19 status, age in years and sex. HLA class I and class II types, where available, came from metadata supplied by the sample provider rather than from assay-based typing. Deeply sampled blood TCRbeta repertoires from subjects exposed to, actively infected with, or recovered from COVID-19 were included in the dataset. Samples were obtained from the ongoing ImmuneRACE study (first 160 participants) and from about 1,300 subjects provided by 6 global collaborators. The prospective study material was composed of cDNA or gDNA derived from T cells, B-cell-depleted T cells, or PBMCs. Here is what the overall study found, with its caveats: Clinical and demographic metadata were provided uncurated, with the amount varying by source and participant.

TCRbeta CDR3 regions were amplified from genomic DNA using the immunoSEQ Assay, a bias-controlled multiplex PCR. The paper's processing steps were these. The number of nucleated cells in each sample was estimated from the amplification of reference gene primers within the assay. To quantify the absolute abundance of each unique TCRbeta CDR3 rearrangement, sequence reads were collapsed and filtered. For each sample, productive Simpson clonality was calculated by taking the square root of Simpson's diversity index across productive rearrangements. This is the immuneACCESS table as TCRdb keeps it, with only in-frame sequences that have V and J called. A part of the clones is gone; compared with another copy, unresolved V genes explain less than half, and the rest is unexplained. The V and J calls and the clone size are those of that table, but D and trimming were determined from the DNA. The sample data list about 240,000 clones, and roughly 80% of these were observed just once. The ten largest clones add up to roughly 12% of the sample.

Input material: peripheral blood. The origin of this receptor is a woman aged 55-70 years with active or convalescent COVID-19. The rearrangement joined TRBV7-8 to TRBJ2-7, and TRBD2 matches 7 of the central bases. This receptor has the CDR3 CASSSGLPSSYEQYF. The DNA sequence is TGTGCCAGCAGCTCGGGACTACCAAGCTCCTACGAGCAGTACTTC.